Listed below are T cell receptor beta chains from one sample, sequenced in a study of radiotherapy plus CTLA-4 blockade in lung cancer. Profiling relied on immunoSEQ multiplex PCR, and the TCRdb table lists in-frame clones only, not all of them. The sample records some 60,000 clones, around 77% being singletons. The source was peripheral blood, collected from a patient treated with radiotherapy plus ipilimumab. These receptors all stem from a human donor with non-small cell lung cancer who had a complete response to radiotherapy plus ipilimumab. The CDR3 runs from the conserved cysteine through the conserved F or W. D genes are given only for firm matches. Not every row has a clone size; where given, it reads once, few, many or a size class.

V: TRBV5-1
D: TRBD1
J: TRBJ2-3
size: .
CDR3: CASSDGTGTDTQYF
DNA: TGCGCCAGCAGCGACGGGACAGGCACAGATACGCAGTATTTT

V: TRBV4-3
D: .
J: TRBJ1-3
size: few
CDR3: CASSQDRQIGNTIYF
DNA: TGCGCCAGCAGCCAAGATCGACAGATTGGAAACACCATATATTTT

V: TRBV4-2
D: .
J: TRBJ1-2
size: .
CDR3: CASSQADSYGYTF
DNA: TGTGCCAGCAGCCAGGCGGACAGCTATGGCTACACCTTC

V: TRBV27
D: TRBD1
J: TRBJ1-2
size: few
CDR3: CASGSGTGGWYGYTF
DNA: TGTGCCAGCGGCTCCGGGACAGGGGGCTGGTATGGCTACACCTTC

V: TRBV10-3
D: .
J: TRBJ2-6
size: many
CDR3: CAISAPGFSGANVLTF
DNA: TGTGCCATCAGTGCCCCAGGGTTCTCTGGGGCCAACGTCCTGACTTTC

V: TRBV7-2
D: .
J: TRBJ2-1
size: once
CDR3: CASSLLLGSYNEQFF
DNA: TGTGCCAGCAGCTTATTACTAGGCTCCTACAATGAGCAGTTCTTC

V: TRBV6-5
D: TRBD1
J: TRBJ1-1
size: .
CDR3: CASSLGTGAFF
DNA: TGTGCCAGCAGCCTAGGGACAGGGGCTTTCTTT

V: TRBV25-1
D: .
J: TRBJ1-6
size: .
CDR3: CASSEYTGHNNSPLHF
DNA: TGTGCCAGCAGTGAATACACGGGACATAATAATTCACCCCTCCACTTT

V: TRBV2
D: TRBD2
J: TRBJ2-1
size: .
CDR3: CASSGGLADSSYNEQFF
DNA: TGTGCCAGCAGCGGGGGACTAGCGGACAGCTCCTACAATGAGCAGTTCTTC

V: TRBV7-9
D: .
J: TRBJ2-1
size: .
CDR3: CASSLVGRIVDEQFF
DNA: TGTGCCAGCAGCTTAGTCGGCAGGATAGTGGATGAGCAGTTCTTC

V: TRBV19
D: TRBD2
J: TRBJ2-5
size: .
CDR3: CASSITGTSGTQYF
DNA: TGTGCCAGTAGTATAACAGGGACTAGCGGGACCCAGTACTTC

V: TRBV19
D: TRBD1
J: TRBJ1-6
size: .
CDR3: CASSTSGTGNSPLHF
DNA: TGTGCCAGTAGTACTTCCGGGACAGGGAATTCACCCCTCCACTTT

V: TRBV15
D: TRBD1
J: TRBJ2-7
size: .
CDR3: CATSRETGGTYEQYF
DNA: TGTGCCACCAGCAGAGAGACAGGGGGGACCTACGAGCAGTACTTC

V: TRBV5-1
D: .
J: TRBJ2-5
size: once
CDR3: CASSLPPRSGQETQYF
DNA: TGCGCCAGCAGCTTGCCCCCCAGGAGCGGGCAAGAGACCCAGTACTTC

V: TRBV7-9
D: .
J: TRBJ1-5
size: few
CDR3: CASSSRLDNQPQHF
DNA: TGTGCCAGCAGCTCCAGGTTGGACAATCAGCCCCAGCATTTT

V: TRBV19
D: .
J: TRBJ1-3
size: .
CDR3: CASSTVLGNTIYF
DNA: TGTGCCAGTAGTACAGTCCTTGGAAACACCATATATTTT

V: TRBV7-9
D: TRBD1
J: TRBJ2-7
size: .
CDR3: CASSLAGTGEFEQYF
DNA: TGTGCCAGCAGCTTGGCCGGGACAGGGGAGTTCGAGCAGTACTTC

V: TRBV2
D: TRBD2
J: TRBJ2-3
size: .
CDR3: CASRGGGFSTDTQYF
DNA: TGTGCCAGCAGGGGCGGGGGGTTTAGCACAGATACGCAGTATTTT

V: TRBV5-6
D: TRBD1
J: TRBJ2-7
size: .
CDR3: CASKPNGQGGFEQYF
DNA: TGTGCCAGCAAACCAAATGGACAGGGGGGTTTCGAGCAGTACTTC

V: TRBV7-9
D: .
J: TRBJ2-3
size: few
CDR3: CASSLSGDTQYF
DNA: TGTGCCAGCAGCTTATCGGGGGATACGCAGTATTTT

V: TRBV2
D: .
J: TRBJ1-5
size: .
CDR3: CASSEGLGQPHQPQHF
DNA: TGTGCCAGCAGTGAAGGTCTGGGCCAGCCGCATCAGCCCCAGCATTTT

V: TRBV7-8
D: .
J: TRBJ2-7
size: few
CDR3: CASSLTRAGGGAYEQYF
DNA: TGTGCCAGCAGCTTAACGAGGGCGGGCGGAGGGGCCTACGAGCAGTACTTC

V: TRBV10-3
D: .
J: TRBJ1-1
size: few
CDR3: CAISESNSPNTEAFF
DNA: TGTGCCATCAGTGAGTCGAACAGCCCGAACACTGAAGCTTTCTTT

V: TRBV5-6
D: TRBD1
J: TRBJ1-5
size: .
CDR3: CASSRRTGTANNQPQHF
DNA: TGTGCCAGCAGCAGACGGACAGGAACGGCTAACAATCAGCCCCAGCATTTT

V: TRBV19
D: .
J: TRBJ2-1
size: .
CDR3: CASRGEPSSYNEQFF
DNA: TGTGCCAGTCGCGGGGAGCCGAGCTCCTACAATGAGCAGTTCTTC

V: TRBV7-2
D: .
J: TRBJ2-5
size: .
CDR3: CASSPSGETQYF
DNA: TGTGCCAGCAGCCCATCAGGAGAGACCCAGTACTTC

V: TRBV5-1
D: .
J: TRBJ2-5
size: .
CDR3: CASSFSVETQYF
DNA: TGCGCCAGCAGCTTTAGTGTGGAGACCCAGTACTTC

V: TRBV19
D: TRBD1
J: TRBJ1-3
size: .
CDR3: CASTQDRVIWGSGNTIYF
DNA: TGTGCCAGTACCCAGGACAGGGTGATATGGGGCTCTGGAAACACCATATATTTT

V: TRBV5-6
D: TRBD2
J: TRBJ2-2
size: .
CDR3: CASSLAGLAANTGELFF
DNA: TGTGCCAGCAGCTTGGCCGGACTAGCGGCAAACACCGGGGAGCTGTTTTTT

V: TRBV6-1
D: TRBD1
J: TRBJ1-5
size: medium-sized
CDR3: CASSEVTGWQPQHF
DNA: TGTGCCAGCAGTGAAGTGACAGGGTGGCAGCCCCAGCATTTT

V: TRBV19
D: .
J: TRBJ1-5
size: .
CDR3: CASSRGDQPQHF
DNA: TGTGCCAGTAGCAGGGGAGATCAGCCCCAGCATTTT

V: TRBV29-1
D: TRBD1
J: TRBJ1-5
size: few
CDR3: CSVAQGGANQPQHF
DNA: TGCAGCGTCGCACAGGGGGGCGCCAATCAGCCCCAGCATTTT

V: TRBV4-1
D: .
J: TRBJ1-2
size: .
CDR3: CASSQGPVTGINYGYTF
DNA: TGCGCCAGCAGCCAAGGGCCCGTCACAGGGATTAACTATGGCTACACCTTC

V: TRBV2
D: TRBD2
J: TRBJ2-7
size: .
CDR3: CASSWASGSHEQYF
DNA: TGTGCCAGCAGCTGGGCTAGCGGGAGCCACGAGCAGTACTTC

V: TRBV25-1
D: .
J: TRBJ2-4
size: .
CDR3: CASSPQGYRTKNIQYF
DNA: TGTGCCAGCAGTCCCCAGGGGTACCGGACGAAAAACATTCAGTACTTC

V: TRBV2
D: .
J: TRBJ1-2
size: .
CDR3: CASRLADYGYTF
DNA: TGTGCCAGCAGGTTGGCAGACTATGGCTACACCTTC

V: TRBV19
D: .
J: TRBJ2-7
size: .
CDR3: CASSIVLGGDYEQYF
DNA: TGTGCCAGTAGTATAGTACTTGGCGGAGACTACGAGCAGTACTTC

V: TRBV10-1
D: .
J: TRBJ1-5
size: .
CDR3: CASSVRGGSNQPQHF
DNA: TGCGCCAGCAGTGTTCGGGGAGGCAGCAATCAGCCCCAGCATTTT

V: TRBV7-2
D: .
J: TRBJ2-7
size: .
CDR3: CASSLGQRSSYEQYF
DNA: TGTGCCAGCAGCTTAGGGCAGAGGAGCTCCTACGAGCAGTACTTC

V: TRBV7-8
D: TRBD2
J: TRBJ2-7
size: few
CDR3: CASSSRISTSGGAREQYF
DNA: TGTGCCAGCAGCTCCCGAATTTCTACTAGCGGGGGGGCGAGGGAGCAGTACTTC

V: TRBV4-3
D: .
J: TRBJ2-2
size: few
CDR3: CASSQDQVLTGELFF
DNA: TGCGCCAGCAGCCAAGATCAGGTTTTGACCGGGGAGCTGTTTTTT

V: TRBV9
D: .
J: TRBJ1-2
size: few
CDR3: CASSAYSSYGYTF
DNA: TGTGCCAGCAGCGCCTACTCTAGTTATGGCTACACCTTC

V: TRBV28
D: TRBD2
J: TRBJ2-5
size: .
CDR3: CASSSAGGGVETQYF
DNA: TGTGCCAGCAGTTCAGCGGGAGGGGGGGTGGAGACCCAGTACTTC

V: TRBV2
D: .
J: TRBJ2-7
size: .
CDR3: CASNTRQDSYEQYF
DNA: TGTGCCAGCAATACGCGACAGGACTCCTACGAGCAGTACTTC

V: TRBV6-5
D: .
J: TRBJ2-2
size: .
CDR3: CASNSRGTTGELFF
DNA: TGTGCCAGCAATTCCAGGGGCACCACCGGGGAGCTGTTTTTT

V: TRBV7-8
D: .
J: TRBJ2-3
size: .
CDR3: CASSLEETPGVDTQYF
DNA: TGTGCCAGCAGCTTAGAAGAGACCCCCGGGGTAGATACGCAGTATTTT

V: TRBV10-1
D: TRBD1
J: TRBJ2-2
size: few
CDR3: CASSTGGGGELFF
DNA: TGCGCCAGCAGTACAGGGGGCGGCGGGGAGCTGTTTTTT

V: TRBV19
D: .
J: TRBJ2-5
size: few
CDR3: CASSVRTVSQETQYF
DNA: TGTGCCAGTAGTGTCCGGACAGTATCCCAAGAGACCCAGTACTTC

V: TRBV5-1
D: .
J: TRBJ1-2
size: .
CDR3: CASSFEQGYGYTF
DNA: TGCGCCAGCAGCTTCGAACAGGGCTATGGCTACACCTTC

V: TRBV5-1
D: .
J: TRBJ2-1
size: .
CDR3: CASYPGDYYNEQFF
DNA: TGCGCCAGCTACCCCGGAGACTACTACAATGAGCAGTTCTTC

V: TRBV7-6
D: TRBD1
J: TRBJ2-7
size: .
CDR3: CASSMSRDRGWYEQYF
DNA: TGTGCCAGCAGCATGTCCCGGGACAGGGGCTGGTACGAGCAGTACTTC

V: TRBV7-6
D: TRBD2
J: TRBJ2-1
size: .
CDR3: CASSPAGLAGDNEQFF
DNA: TGTGCCAGCAGCCCCGCGGGACTAGCGGGGGACAATGAGCAGTTCTTC

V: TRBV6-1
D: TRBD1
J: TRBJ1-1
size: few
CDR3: CASSGKRTGSQNTEAFF
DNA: TGTGCCAGCAGTGGAAAACGGACAGGCAGTCAGAACACTGAAGCTTTCTTT

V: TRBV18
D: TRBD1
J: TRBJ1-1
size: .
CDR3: CASSPPRTGSKTEAFF
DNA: TGTGCCAGCTCACCCCCCCGGACAGGGAGTAAAACTGAAGCTTTCTTT

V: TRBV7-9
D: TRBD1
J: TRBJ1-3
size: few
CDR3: CASSPGQPKGGNTIYF
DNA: TGTGCCAGCAGCCCGGGACAGCCGAAGGGGGGAAACACCATATATTTT

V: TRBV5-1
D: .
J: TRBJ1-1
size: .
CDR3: CASSLWAGANTEAFF
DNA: TGCGCCAGCAGCTTGTGGGCGGGGGCGAACACTGAAGCTTTCTTT